This entry describes one TCR beta chain. Losses at the gene ends were 4 bases for V and 6 bases for J; bases not matched to a gene: 13. Germline CDR1 reads SGHDT; CDR2 reads YYEEEE. This CDR3 has 16 amino acids. These data come from a study of control samples from healthy donors and cancer patients. Some clones are missing from TCRdb's copy, which holds only in-frame ones; the method was immunoSEQ multiplex PCR. The table lists under 65,000 clones, about 86% of them singletons. This receptor was identified in a woman between 50 and 59 years old with lung cancer. Source material: PBMCs. V and J are TRBV5-6 and TRBJ2-3; 8 bases align to TRBD2. The DNA of the CDR3 is TGTGCCAGCAGCCACACTAGCGGAGGGGCGAGGGATACGCAGTATTTT. Its translation is CASSHTSGGARDTQYF.